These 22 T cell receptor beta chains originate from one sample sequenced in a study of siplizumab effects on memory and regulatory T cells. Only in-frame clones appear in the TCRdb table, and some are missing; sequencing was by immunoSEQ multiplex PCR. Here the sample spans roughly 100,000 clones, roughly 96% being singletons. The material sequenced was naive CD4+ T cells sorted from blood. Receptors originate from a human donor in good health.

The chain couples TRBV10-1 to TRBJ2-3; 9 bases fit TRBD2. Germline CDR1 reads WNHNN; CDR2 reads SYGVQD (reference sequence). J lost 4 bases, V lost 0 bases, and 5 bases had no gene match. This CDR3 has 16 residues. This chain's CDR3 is CASSESRAGGPDTQYF. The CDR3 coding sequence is TGCGCCAGCAGTGAGTCGAGGGCGGGGGGGCCAGATACGCAGTATTTT.

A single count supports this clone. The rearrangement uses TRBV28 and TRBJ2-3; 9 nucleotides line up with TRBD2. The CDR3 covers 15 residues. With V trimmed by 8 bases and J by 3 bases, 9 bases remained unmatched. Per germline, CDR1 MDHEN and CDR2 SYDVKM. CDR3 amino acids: CASSGGGAPTDTQYF. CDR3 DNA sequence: TGTGCCAGCTCCGGCGGGGGGGCCCCTACAGATACGCAGTATTTT. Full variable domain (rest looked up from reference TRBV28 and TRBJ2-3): DVKVTQSSRYLVKRTGEKVFLECVQDMDHENMFWYRQDPGLGLRLIYFSYDVKMKEKGDIPEGYSVSREKKERFSLILESASTNQTSMYLCASSGGGAPTDTQYFGPGTRLTVL.

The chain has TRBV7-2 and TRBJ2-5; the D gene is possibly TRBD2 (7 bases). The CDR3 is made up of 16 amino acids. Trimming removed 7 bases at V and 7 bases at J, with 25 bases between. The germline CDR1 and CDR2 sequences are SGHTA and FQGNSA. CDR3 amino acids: CASTTGGQGGTWTQYF. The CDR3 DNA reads TGTGCCAGCACCACCGGGGGGCAGGGAGGCACCTGGACCCAGTACTTC.

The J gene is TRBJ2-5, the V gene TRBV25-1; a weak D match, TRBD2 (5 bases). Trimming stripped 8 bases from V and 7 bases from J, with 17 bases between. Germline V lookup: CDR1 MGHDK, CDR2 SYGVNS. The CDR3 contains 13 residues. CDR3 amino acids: CASRLASRATQYF. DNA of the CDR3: TGTGCCAGCCGCTTAGCGTCCCGCGCGACCCAGTACTTC. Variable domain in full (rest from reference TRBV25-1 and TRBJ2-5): EADIYQTPRYLVIGTGKKITLECSQTMGHDKMYWYQQDPGMELHLIHYSYGVNSTEKGDLSSESTVSRIRTEHFPLTLESARPSHTSQYLCASRLASRATQYFGPGTRLLVL.

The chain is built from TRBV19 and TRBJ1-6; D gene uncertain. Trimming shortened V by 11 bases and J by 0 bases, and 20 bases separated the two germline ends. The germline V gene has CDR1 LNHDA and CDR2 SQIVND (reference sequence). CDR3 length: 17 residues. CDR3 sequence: CASTSGLWSSYNSPLHF. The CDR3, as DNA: TGTGCCTCTACTAGTGGACTGTGGAGCTCCTATAATTCACCCCTCCACTTT. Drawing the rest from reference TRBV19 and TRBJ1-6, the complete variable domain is DGGITQSPKYLFRKEGQNVTLSCEQNLNHDAMYWYRQDPGQGLRLIYYSQIVNDFQKGDIAEGYSVSREKKESFPLTVTSAQKNPTAFYLCASTSGLWSSYNSPLHFGNGTRLTVT.

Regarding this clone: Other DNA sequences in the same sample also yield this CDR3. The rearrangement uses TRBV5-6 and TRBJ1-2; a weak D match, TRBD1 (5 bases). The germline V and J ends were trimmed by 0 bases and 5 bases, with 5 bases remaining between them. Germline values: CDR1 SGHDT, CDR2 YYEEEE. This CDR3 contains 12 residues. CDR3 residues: CASSLAGYGYTF. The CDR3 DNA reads TGTGCCAGCAGCTTGGCAGGGTATGGCTACACCTTC.

As DNA, the CDR3 is TGTGCCAGCAGCGGGACTAGCGGGGGGGCCTGGTTCTTC. This sequence encodes CASSGTSGGAWFF. This rearrangement joins TRBV7-9 to TRBJ2-1; 16 nucleotides align to TRBD2. The CDR3 runs 13 residues. CDR1 and CDR2 from the germline V gene are SEHNR and FQNEAQ (reference sequence). The V segment lost 5 bases and the J segment 15 bases; nucleotides outside the gene matches: 4.

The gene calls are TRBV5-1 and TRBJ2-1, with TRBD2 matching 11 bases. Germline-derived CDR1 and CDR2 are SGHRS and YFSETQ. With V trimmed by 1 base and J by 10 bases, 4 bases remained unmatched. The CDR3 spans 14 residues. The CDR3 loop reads CASSLLAGGREQFF. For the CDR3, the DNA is TGCGCCAGCAGCTTGCTAGCGGGGGGCAGGGAGCAGTTCTTC.

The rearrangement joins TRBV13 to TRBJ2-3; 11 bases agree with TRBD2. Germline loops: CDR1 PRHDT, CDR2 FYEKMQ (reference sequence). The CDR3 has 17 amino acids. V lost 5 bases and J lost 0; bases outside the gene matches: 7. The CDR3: CASSGRLAGFSTDTQYF. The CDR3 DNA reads TGTGCCAGCAGCGGACGACTAGCGGGGTTTAGCACAGATACGCAGTATTTT. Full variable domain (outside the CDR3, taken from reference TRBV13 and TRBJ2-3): AAGVIQSPRHLIKEKRETATLKCYPIPRHDTVYWYQQGPGQDPQFLISFYEKMQSDKGSIPDRFSAQQFSDYHSELNMSSLELGDSALYFCASSGRLAGFSTDTQYFGPGTRLTVL.

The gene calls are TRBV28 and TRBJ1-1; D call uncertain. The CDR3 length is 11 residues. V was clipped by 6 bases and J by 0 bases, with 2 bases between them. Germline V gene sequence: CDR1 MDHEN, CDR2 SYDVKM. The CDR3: CASRLNTEAFF. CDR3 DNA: TGTGCCAGCAGACTGAACACTGAAGCTTTCTTT.

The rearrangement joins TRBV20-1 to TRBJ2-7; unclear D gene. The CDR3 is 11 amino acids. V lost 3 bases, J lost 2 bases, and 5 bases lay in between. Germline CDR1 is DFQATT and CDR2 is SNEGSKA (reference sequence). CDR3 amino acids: CSASRAYEQYF. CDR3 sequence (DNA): TGCAGTGCTAGTCGGGCCTACGAGCAGTACTTC.

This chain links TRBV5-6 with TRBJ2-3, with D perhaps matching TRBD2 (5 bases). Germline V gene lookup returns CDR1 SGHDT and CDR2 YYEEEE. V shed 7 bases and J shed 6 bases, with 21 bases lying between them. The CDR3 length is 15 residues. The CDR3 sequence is CASGNSGLVLDTQYF. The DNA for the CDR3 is TGTGCCAGCGGGAATTCTGGACTCGTCTTGGATACGCAGTATTTT.

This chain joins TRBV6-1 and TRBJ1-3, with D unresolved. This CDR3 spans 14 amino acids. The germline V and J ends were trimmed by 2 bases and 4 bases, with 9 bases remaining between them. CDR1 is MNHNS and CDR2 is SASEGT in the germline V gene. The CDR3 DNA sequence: TGTGCCAGCAGTGAAAGGTCGGAGGGAAACACCATATATTTT. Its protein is CASSERSEGNTIYF.

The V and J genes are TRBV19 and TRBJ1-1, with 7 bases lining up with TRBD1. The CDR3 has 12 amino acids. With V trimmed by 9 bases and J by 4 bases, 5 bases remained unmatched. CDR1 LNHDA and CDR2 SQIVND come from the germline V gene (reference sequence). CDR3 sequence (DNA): TGTGCCAGCACAGGGGCCCTCACTGAAGCTTTCTTT. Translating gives CASTGALTEAFF.

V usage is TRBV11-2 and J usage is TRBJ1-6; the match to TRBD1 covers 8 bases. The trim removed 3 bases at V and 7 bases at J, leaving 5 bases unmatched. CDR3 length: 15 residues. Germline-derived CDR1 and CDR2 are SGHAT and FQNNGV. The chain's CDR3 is CASSFRDRTNSPLHF. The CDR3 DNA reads TGTGCCAGCAGCTTTCGGGACAGGACGAATTCACCCCTCCACTTT. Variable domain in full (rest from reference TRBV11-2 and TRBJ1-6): EAGVAQSPRYKIIEKRQSVAFWCNPISGHATLYWYQQILGQGPKLLIQFQNNGVVDDSQLPKDRFSAERLKGVDSTLKIQPAKLEDSAVYLCASSFRDRTNSPLHFGNGTRLTVT.

In DNA, the CDR3 is TGTGCCAGCAGTTTGGGGTGGGGTCAGACCCAGTACTTC. Protein sequence: CASSLGWGQTQYF. The genes are TRBV27 and TRBJ2-5; D gene ambiguous. The germline CDR1 and CDR2 sequences are MNHEY and SMNVEV (reference sequence). The CDR3 runs to 13 residues. The germline V and J ends were trimmed by 3 bases and 6 bases, with 11 bases remaining between them.

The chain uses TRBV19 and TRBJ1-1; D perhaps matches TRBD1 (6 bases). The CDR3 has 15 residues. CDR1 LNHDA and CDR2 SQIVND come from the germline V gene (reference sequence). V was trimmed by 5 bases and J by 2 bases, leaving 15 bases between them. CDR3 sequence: CASSAAGTPNTEAFF. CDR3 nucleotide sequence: TGTGCCAGTAGTGCCGCCGGGACACCCAACACTGAAGCTTTCTTT.

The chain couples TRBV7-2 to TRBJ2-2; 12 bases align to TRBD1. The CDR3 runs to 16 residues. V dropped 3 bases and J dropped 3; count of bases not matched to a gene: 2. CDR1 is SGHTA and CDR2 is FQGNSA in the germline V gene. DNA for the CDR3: TGTGCCAGCAGCTTGGGACAGGGGGCTTACACCGGGGAGCTGTTTTTT. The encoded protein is CASSLGQGAYTGELFF.

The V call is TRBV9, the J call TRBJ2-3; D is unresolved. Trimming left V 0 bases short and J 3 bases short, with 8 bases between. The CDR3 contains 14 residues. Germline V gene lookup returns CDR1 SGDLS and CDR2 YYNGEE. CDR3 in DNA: TGTGCCAGCAGCGTAGTTGTAGGGACAGATACGCAGTATTTT. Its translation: CASSVVVGTDTQYF.

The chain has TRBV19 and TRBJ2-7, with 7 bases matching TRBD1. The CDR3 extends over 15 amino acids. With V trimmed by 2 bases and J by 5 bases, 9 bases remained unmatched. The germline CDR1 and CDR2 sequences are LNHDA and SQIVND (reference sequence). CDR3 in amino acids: CASSIIPGGKDEQYF. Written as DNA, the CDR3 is TGTGCCAGTAGTATAATCCCAGGGGGAAAGGACGAGCAGTACTTC.

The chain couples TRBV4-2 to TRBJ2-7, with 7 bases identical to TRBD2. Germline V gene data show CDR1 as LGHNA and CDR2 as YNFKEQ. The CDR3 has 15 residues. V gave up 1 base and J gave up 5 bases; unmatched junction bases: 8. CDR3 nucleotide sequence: TGTGCCAGCAGCCAAGTAGTAGCGGGTGGCCACGAGCAGTACTTC. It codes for CASSQVVAGGHEQYF.

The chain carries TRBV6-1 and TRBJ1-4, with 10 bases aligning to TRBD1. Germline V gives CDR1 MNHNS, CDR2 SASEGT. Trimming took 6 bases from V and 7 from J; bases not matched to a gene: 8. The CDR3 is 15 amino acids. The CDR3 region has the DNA TGTGCCAGCAGCCGTGACAGGGGGCGCGGTGAAAAACTGTTTTTT. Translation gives CASSRDRGRGEKLFF.